This T cell receptor (beta chain) was captured in a study of graft-versus-host responses after intestinal transplantation. On the study more broadly: All recipients got anti-thymocyte globulin induction, then tacrolimus and steroids for 2 to 3 years.

The table came from immunoSEQ multiplex PCR; TCRdb's copy has only in-frame clones and leaves some out. The sample carries 77,000 or so clones, roughly 90% recorded once. The receptor was derived from a human patient who received an intestinal transplant, so some T cells may come from the graft donor. Sequenced material: PBMCs, taken 98 days after intestinal transplantation.

The CDR3 loop reads CSARKNTEAFF. The CDR3 DNA reads as TGCAGTGCTAGGAAGAACACTGAAGCTTTCTTT. The rearrangement links TRBV20-1 to TRBJ1-1; no firm D call. CDR3 length: 11 amino acids. In germline, CDR1 is DFQATT, CDR2 SNEGSKA (reference sequence). Trimming left V 3 bases short and J 1 base short, with 3 bases between.